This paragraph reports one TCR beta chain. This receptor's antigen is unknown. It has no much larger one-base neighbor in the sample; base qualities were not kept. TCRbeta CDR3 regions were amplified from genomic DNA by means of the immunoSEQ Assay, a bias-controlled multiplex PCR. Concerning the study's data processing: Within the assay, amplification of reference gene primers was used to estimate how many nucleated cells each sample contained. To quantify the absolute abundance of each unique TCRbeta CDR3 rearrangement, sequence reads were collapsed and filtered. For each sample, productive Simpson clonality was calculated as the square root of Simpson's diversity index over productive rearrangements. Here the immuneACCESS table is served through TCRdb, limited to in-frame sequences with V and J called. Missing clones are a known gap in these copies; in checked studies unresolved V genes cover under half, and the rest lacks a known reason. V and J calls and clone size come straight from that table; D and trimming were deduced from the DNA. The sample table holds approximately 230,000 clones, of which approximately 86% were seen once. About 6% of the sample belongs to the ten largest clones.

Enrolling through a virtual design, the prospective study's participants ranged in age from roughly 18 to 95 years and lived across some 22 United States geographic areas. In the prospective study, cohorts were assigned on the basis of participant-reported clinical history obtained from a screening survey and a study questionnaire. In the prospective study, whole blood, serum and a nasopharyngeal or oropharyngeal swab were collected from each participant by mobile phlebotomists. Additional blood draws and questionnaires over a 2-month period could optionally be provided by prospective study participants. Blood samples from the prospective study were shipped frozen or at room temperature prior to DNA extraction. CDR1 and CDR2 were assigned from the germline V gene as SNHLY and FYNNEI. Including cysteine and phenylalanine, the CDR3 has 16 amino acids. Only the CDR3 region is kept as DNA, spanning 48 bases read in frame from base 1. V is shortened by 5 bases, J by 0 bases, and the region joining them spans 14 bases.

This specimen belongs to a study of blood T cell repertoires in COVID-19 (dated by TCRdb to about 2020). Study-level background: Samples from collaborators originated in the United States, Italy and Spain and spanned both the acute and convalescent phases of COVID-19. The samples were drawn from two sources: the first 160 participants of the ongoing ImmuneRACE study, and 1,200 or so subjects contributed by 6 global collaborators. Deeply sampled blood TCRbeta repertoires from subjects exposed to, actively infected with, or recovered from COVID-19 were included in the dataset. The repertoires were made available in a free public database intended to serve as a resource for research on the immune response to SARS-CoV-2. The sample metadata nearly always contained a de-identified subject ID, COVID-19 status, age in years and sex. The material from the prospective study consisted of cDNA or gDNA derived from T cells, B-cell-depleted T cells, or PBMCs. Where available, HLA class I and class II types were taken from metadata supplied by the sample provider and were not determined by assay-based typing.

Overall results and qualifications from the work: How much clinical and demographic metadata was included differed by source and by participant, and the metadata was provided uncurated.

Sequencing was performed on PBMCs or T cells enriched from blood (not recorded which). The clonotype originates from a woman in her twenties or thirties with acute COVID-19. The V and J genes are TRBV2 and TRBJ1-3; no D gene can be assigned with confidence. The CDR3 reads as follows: CASSSQQASSGNTIYF. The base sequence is TGTGCCAGCAGTTCCCAGCAGGCCAGCTCTGGAAACACCATATATTTT.